This T cell receptor beta chain originates from a study of blood T cell repertoires in COVID-19. The overall study: COVID-19 samples collected from the United States, Italy and Spain covered acute and convalescent phases. From T cells, B-cell-depleted T cells, or PBMCs came the material, which was cDNA or gDNA.

The CDR3 sequence is 15 residues long. From germline, CDR1 is SGDLS and CDR2 YYNGEE. The V gene end was trimmed by 2 bases and the J gene end by 7 bases; junction bases not matched to a gene: 7. In the original processing: Amplification of reference gene primers provided the estimated nucleated cell counts. Profiled with immunoSEQ multiplex PCR; TCRdb holds only in-frame clones, not every one. V, J and clone size are those of that table, while D and trimming were read from the DNA. The table has roughly 200,000 clones, approximately 86% seen once. The V and J genes are TRBV9 and TRBJ2-1; 9 nucleotides match TRBD2. Input material: peripheral blood. The receptor's source is a man aged 18-30 years with active or convalescent COVID-19. In DNA, the CDR3 is TGTGCCAGCAGCGTGATAGCGGGAGTGATGAATGAGCAGTTCTTC. Translated, it gives CASSVIAGVMNEQFF.